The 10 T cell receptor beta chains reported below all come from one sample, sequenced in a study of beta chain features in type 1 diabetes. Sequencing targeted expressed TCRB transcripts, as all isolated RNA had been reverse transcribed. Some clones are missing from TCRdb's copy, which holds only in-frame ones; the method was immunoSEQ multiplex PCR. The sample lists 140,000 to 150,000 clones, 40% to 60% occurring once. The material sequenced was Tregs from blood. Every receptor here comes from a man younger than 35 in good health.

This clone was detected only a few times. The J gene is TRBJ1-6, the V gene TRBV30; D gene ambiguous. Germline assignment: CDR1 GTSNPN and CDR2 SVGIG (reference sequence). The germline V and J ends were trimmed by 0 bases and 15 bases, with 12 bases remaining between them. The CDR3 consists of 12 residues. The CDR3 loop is CAWSVGRLGLHF. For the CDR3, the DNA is TGTGCCTGGAGTGTTGGCAGACTCGGCCTCCACTTT.

The CDR3 DNA reads as TGTGCCAGCAGCCCGGGACTAGCGGCAGATACGCAGTATTTT. Its translation is CASSPGLAADTQYF. The rearrangement uses TRBV7-3 and TRBJ2-3; 11 bases match TRBD2. The CDR3 extends over 14 amino acids. V dropped 5 bases and J dropped 4; count of bases not matched to a gene: 2. Germline-derived CDR1 and CDR2 are SGHTA and FQGTGA.

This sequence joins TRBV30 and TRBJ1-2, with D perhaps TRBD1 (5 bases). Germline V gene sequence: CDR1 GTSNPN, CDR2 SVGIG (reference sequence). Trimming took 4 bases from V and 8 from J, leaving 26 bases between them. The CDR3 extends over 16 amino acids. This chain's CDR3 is CAWIPPGDPGRVGYTF. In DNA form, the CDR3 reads TGTGCCTGGATCCCCCCGGGGGACCCGGGGCGAGTCGGCTACACCTTC.

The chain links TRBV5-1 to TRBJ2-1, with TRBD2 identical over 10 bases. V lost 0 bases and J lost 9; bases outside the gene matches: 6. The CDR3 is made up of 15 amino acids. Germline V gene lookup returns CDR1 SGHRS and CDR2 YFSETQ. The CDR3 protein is CASSLVGLAGVEQFF. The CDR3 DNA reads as TGCGCCAGCAGCTTGGTAGGCCTAGCGGGAGTTGAGCAGTTCTTC. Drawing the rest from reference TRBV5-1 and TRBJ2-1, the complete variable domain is KAGVTQTPRYLIKTRGQQVTLSCSPISGHRSVSWYQQTPGQGLQFLFEYFSETQRNKGNFPGRFSGRQFSNSRSEMNVSTLELGDSALYLCASSLVGLAGVEQFFGPGTRLTVL.

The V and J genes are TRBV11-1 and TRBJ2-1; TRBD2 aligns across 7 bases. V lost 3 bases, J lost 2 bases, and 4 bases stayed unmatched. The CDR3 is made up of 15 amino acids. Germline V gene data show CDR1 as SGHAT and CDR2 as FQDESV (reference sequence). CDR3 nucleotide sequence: TGTGCCAGCAGCTTGGGTGGGAGGGCCTACAATGAGCAGTTCTTC. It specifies CASSLGGRAYNEQFF.

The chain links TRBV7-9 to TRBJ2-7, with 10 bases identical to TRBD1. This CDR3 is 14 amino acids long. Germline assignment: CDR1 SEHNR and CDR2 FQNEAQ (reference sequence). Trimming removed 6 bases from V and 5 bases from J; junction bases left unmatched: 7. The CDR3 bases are TGTGCCAGCAGTTTCGGACAGGGGGTGGACGAGCAGTACTTC. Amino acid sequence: CASSFGQGVDEQYF.

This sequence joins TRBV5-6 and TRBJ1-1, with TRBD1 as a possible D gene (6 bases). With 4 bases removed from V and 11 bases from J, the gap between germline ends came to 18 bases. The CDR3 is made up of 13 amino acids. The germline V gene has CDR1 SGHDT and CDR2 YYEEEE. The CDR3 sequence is CASSRDIGTGAFF. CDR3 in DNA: TGTGCCAGCAGCAGGGACATAGGAACAGGGGCTTTCTTT. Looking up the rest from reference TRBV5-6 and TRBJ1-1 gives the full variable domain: DAGVTQSPTHLIKTRGQQVTLRCSPKSGHDTVSWYQQALGQGPQFIFQYYEEEERQRGNFPDRFSGHQFPNYSSELNVNALLLGDSALYLCASSRDIGTGAFFGQGTRLTVV.

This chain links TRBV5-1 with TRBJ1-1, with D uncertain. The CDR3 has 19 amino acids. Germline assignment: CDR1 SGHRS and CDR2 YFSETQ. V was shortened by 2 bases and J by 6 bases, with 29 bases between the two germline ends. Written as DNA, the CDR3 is TGCGCCAGCAGCTTCTCTCTTCGGGAGTCCCAACAGAGAAGGGCTGAAGCTTTCTTT. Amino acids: CASSFSLRESQQRRAEAFF.

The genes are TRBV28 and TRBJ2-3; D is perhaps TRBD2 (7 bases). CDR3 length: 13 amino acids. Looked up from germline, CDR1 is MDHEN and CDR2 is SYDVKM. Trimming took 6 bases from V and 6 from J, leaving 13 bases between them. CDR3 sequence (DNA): TGTGCCAGCAGGGGGGGGGCTCGGGATACGCAGTATTTT. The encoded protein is CASRGGARDTQYF.

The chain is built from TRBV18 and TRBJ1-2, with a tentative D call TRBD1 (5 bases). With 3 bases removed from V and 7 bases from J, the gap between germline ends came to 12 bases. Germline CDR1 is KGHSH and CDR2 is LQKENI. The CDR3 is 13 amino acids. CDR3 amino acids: CASSPAGIGGYTF. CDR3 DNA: TGTGCCAGCTCACCGGCAGGGATTGGTGGCTACACCTTC.